This record covers a single T cell receptor beta chain. The target antigen is unknown. Method: immunoSEQ multiplex PCR; TCRdb's copy keeps in-frame clones and lacks some. This sample lists about 140,000 clones; its ten largest clones have roughly 2%. With 1 base removed from V and 1 base from J, the gap between germline ends came to 10 bases. Germline CDR1 is SEHNR and CDR2 is FQNEAQ (reference sequence). This CDR3 region has 15 residues. This entry comes from a study of T cell responses to AZD1222 COVID-19 vaccine. Findings and caveats of the study: Within unmutated variant regions lay the reported targets of nearly half of spike-specific TCRs. A mostly white British donor set with more females was recruited, and clonal diversity was possibly underestimated.

The sample was peripheral blood. The rearrangement joins TRBV7-9 to TRBJ1-1; D may be TRBD1 (6 bases). The source of this sequence is an adult in good health. The CDR3 DNA reads as TGTGCCAGCAGCTTAGAAACAGGGAAGAACACTGAAGCTTTCTTT. It encodes CASSLETGKNTEAFF.